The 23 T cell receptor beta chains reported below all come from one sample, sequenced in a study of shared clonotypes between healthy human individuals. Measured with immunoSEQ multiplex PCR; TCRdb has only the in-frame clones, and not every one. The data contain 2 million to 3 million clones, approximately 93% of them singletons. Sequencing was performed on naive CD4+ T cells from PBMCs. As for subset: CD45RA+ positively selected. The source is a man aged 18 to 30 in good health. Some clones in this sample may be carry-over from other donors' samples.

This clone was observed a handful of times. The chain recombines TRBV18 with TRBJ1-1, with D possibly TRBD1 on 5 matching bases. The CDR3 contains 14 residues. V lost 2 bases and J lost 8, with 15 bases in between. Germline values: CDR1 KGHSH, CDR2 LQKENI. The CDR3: CASSPFRAQEEAFF. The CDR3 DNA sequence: TGTGCCAGCTCACCATTCCGGGCACAGGAAGAAGCTTTCTTT.

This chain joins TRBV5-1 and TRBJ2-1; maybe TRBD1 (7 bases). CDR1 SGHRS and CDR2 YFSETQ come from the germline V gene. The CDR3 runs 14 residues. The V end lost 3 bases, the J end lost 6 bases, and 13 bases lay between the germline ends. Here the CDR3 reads CASSSPQGGNEQFF. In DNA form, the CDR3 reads TGCGCCAGCAGCTCACCCCAGGGGGGCAATGAGCAGTTCTTC.

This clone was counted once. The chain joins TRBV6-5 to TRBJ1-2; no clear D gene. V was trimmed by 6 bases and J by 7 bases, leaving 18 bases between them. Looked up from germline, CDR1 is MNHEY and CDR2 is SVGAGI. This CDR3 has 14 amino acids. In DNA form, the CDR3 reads TGTGCCAGCAGACCTACTGGAGGCTCGTCTGGCTACACCTTC. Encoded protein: CASRPTGGSSGYTF.

In nucleotides, the CDR3 is TGCGCCAGCAGCAGGGAGGCTTTGGTTGGTGGGGCCAACGTCCTGACTTTC. Translating gives CASSREALVGGANVLTF. The chain couples TRBV5-1 to TRBJ2-6; a possible D gene is TRBD2 (6 bases). V lost 4 bases to trimming and J lost 3 bases, with 17 bases between them. This CDR3 spans 17 amino acids. The germline V gene encodes CDR1 SGHRS and CDR2 YFSETQ.

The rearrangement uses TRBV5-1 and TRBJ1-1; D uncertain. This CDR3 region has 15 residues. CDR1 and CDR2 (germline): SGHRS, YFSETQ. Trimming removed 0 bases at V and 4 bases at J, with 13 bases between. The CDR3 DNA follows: TGCGCCAGCAGCTTGGGGGTCCGGGCGGGCACTGAAGCTTTCTTT. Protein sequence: CASSLGVRAGTEAFF.

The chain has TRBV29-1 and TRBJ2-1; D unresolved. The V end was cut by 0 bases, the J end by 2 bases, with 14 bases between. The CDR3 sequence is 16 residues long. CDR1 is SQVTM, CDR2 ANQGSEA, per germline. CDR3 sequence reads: CSVEESSAPTYNEQFF. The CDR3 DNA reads TGCAGCGTTGAAGAGTCCAGCGCACCAACCTACAATGAGCAGTTCTTC.

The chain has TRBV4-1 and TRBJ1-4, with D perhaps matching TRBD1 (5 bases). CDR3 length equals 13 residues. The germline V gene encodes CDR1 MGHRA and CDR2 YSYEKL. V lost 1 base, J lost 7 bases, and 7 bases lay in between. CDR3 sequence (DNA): TGCGCCAGCAGCCAAGGACAGTCTGAAAAACTGTTTTTT. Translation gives CASSQGQSEKLFF.

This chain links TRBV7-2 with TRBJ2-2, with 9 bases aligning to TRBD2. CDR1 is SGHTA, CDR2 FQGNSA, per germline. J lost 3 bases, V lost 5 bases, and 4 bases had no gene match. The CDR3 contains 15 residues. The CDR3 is CASSPTSGYTGELFF. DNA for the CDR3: TGTGCCAGCAGCCCGACTAGCGGTTACACCGGGGAGCTGTTTTTT.

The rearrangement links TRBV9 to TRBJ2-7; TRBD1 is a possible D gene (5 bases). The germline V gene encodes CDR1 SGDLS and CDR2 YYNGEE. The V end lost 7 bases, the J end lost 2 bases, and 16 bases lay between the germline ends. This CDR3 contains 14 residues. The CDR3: CASGRTTLPYEQYF. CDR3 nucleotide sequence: TGTGCCAGCGGCAGGACAACCCTCCCCTACGAGCAGTACTTC.

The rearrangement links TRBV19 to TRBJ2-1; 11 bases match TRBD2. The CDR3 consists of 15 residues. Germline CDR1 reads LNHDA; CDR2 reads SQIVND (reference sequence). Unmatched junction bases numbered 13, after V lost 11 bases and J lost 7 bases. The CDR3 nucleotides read TGTGCCCCGCACCAACTAGCGGGAGTTTGGAATGAGCAGTTCTTC. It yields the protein CAPHQLAGVWNEQFF.

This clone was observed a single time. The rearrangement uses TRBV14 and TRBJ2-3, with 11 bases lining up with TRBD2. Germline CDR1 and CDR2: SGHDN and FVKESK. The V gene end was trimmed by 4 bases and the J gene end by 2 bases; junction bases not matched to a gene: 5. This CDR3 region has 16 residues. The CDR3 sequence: CASSLLAGGATDTQYF. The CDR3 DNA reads TGTGCCAGCAGCCTCCTAGCGGGAGGCGCCACAGATACGCAGTATTTT.

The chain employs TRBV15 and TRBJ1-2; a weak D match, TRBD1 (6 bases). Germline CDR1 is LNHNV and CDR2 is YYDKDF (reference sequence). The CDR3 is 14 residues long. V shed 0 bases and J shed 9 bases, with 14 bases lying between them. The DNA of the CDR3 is TGTGCCACCAGCAGAGATCTGGGGGGGCCCAGCTACACCTTC. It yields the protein CATSRDLGGPSYTF.

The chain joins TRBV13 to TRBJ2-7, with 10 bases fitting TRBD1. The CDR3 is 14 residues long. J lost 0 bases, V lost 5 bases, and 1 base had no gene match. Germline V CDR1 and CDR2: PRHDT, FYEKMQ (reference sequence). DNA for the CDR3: TGTGCCAGCAGCCGGGACAGGGGCTCCTACGAGCAGTACTTC. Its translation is CASSRDRGSYEQYF.

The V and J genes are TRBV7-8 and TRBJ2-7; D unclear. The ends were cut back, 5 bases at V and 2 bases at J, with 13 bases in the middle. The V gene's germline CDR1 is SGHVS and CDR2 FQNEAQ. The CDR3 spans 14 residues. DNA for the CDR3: TGTGCCAGCAGCCCTCGAGCGCTCCCCTACGAGCAGTACTTC. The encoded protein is CASSPRALPYEQYF.

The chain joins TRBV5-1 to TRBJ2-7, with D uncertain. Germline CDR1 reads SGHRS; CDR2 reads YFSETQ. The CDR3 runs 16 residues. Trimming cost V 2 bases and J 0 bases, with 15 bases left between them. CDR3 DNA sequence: TGCGCCAGCAGCTTTGATGGGCGAGTGAACTCCTACGAGCAGTACTTC. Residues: CASSFDGRVNSYEQYF.

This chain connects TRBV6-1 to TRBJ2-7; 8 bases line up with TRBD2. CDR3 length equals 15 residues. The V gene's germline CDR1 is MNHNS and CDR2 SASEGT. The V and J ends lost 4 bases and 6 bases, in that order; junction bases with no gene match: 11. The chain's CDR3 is CASSGNSGIGIEQYF. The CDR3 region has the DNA TGTGCCAGCAGTGGAAATAGCGGGATCGGAATCGAGCAGTACTTC.

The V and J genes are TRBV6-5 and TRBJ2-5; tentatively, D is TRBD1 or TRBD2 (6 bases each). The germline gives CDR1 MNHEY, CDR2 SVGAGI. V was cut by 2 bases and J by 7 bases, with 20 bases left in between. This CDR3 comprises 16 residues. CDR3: CASSYPGAGRRGTQYF. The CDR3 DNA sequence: TGTGCCAGCAGTTACCCAGGGGCGGGCCGGCGGGGGACCCAGTACTTC.

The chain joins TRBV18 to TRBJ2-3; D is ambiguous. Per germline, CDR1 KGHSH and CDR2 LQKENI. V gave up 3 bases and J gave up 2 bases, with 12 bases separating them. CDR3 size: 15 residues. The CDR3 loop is CASSPGLESTDTQYF. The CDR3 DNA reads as TGTGCCAGCTCACCTGGGCTAGAGTCCACAGATACGCAGTATTTT.

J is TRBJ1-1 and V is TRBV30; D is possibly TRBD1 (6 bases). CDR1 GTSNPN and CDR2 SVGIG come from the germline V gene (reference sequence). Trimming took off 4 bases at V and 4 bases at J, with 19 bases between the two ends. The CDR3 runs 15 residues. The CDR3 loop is CAWTSRNRVGTEAFF. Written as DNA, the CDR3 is TGTGCCTGGACATCCCGGAACAGGGTGGGCACTGAAGCTTTCTTT.

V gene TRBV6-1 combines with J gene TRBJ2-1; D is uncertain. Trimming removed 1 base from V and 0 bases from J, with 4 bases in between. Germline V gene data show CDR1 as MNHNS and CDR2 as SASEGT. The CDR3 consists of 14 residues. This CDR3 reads CASSEGFSYNEQFF. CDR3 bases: TGTGCCAGCAGTGAAGGTTTCTCCTACAATGAGCAGTTCTTC.

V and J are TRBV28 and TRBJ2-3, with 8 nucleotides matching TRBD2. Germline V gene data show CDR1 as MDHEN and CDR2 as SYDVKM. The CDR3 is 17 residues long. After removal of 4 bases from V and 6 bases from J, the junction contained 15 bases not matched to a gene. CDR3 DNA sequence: TGTGCCAGCAGTTCTGAACTAGCGGTCCCGGCCTCGGATACGCAGTATTTT. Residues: CASSSELAVPASDTQYF.

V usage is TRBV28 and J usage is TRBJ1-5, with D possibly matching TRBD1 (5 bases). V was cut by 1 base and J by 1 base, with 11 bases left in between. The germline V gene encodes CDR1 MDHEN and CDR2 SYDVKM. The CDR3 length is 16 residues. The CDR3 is CASSLSLRESNQPQHF. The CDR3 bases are TGTGCCAGCAGTTTATCCCTCAGGGAGAGCAATCAGCCCCAGCATTTT.

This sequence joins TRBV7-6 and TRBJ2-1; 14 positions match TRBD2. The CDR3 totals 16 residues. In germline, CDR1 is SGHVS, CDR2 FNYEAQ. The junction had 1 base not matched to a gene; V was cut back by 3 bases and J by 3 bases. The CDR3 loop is CASSLGTSGGYNEQFF. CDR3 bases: TGTGCCAGCAGCTTGGGGACTAGCGGGGGCTACAATGAGCAGTTCTTC.